These T cell receptor beta chains were read from a single sample in a study of radiotherapy plus CTLA-4 blockade in lung cancer. Assay used: immunoSEQ multiplex PCR; TCRdb lists only in-frame clones, some missing. The repertoire consists of tens of thousands of clones, with more than 75% occurring once and the leading ten covering 40%. Sequences were derived from peripheral blood, sampled from a patient treated with radiotherapy plus ipilimumab. The receptors were gathered from a human donor with non-small cell lung cancer that progressed on radiotherapy plus ipilimumab. The CDR3 runs from the conserved cysteine through the conserved F or W. A D gene is named only where the DNA matches it firmly. Clone size, where shown, is once, few, many, or a class for clones that have expanded.

DNA: TGTGCCAGCAGCCCCAATGTTGGGGGCCGAGGGGTTTTCAATGAGCAGTTCTTC
CDR3: CASSPNVGGRGVFNEQFF
J: TRBJ2-1
V: TRBV9
size: -
D: -

DNA: TGTGCCAGCCAACCCGGGACGGGACTAGCCAAAAACATTCAGTACTTC
CDR3: CASQPGTGLAKNIQYF
J: TRBJ2-4
V: TRBV19
size: -
D: -

DNA: TGTGCCAGCAGTGTTTTAGGGACAGTCGAGCAGTACTTC
CDR3: CASSVLGTVEQYF
J: TRBJ2-7
V: TRBV2
size: -
D: TRBD1

DNA: TGTGCCAGCAGGCGACGACTTCGGCCTAGCGGCGAAGTTCCCTACGAGCAGTACTTC
CDR3: CASRRRLRPSGEVPYEQYF
J: TRBJ2-7
V: TRBV21-1
size: -
D: -

DNA: TGTGCCAGCAGCTTTGGAGACAGGGGTTCGCACTATGGCTACACCTTC
CDR3: CASSFGDRGSHYGYTF
J: TRBJ1-2
V: TRBV7-9
size: -
D: TRBD1

DNA: TGTGCCAGCAGTTTAAGTGGCACAGATACGCAGTATTTT
CDR3: CASSLSGTDTQYF
J: TRBJ2-3
V: TRBV27
size: -
D: -

DNA: TGTGCCAGCAGTACCGGGACAGCCATCAATCAGCCCCAGCATTTT
CDR3: CASSTGTAINQPQHF
J: TRBJ1-5
V: TRBV7-2
size: -
D: TRBD1

DNA: TGCGCCAGCAGCTTGTTGCGGGAAAGTGGTGATACGCAGTATTTT
CDR3: CASSLLRESGDTQYF
J: TRBJ2-3
V: TRBV5-1
size: large
D: -

DNA: TGTGCCAGCAGAATAGGGGGCGGACCCTACGAGCAGTACTTC
CDR3: CASRIGGGPYEQYF
J: TRBJ2-7
V: TRBV28
size: -
D: TRBD1

DNA: TGTGCCAGTAGTATCGGACTAGCGGGAGGGCGCTACAATGAGCAGTTCTTC
CDR3: CASSIGLAGGRYNEQFF
J: TRBJ2-1
V: TRBV19
size: -
D: TRBD2

DNA: TGTGCCAGCAGCCTATCAGGTTGGGAGACCCAGTACTTC
CDR3: CASSLSGWETQYF
J: TRBJ2-5
V: TRBV28
size: -
D: -

DNA: TGTGCCACCAGCAGCGGGACTAGCTCCTACAATGAGCAGTTCTTC
CDR3: CATSSGTSSYNEQFF
J: TRBJ2-1
V: TRBV15
size: -
D: TRBD2

DNA: TGTGCCAGCAGTGTAGGTGGGGAGCAGTTCTTC
CDR3: CASSVGGEQFF
J: TRBJ2-1
V: TRBV6-4
size: -
D: -

DNA: TGCGCCAGCAGCCAAGGTTTGGGCATAGGTCCTGAAGCTTTCTTT
CDR3: CASSQGLGIGPEAFF
J: TRBJ1-1
V: TRBV4-1
size: once
D: -

DNA: TGTGCTTCCATTTCGGGGCTAGTGAACACCGGGGAGCTGTTTTTT
CDR3: CASISGLVNTGELFF
J: TRBJ2-2
V: TRBV30
size: -
D: -

DNA: TGTGCCAGCAGCGTAGGAAACTATGGCTACACCTTC
CDR3: CASSVGNYGYTF
J: TRBJ1-2
V: TRBV9
size: -
D: -

DNA: TGTGCCAGCCCCGGGACTAGCGTTACCGGGGAGCTGTTTTTT
CDR3: CASPGTSVTGELFF
J: TRBJ2-2
V: TRBV27
size: few
D: TRBD2

DNA: TGTGCCAGCAGATTAGCGGGAGGAGCCTACAATGAGCAGTTCTTC
CDR3: CASRLAGGAYNEQFF
J: TRBJ2-1
V: TRBV27
size: -
D: TRBD2

DNA: TGTGCCTGGAGCGGTATAGCGGGAGGCTCCTACAATGAGCAGTTCTTC
CDR3: CAWSGIAGGSYNEQFF
J: TRBJ2-1
V: TRBV30
size: once
D: TRBD2

DNA: TGCAGCGTTGTTGGGACATCTCGGTCTGAAGCTTTCTTT
CDR3: CSVVGTSRSEAFF
J: TRBJ1-1
V: TRBV29-1
size: once
D: -

DNA: TGTGCCAGCAGTTCCAGCGGGCTCTCCTACAATGAGCAGTTCTTC
CDR3: CASSSSGLSYNEQFF
J: TRBJ2-1
V: TRBV27
size: -
D: -

DNA: TGTGCCAGCTCACCAGGGACATCAGCCTACGAGCAGTACTTC
CDR3: CASSPGTSAYEQYF
J: TRBJ2-7
V: TRBV18
size: -
D: -

DNA: TGTGCCAGCAGCTTGGACGGGACTACCGCCCTTCGGGAGCAGTACTTC
CDR3: CASSLDGTTALREQYF
J: TRBJ2-7
V: TRBV7-8
size: -
D: TRBD2

DNA: TGCGCCAGCAGCCCGTACGTGGACGGCAATCAGCCCCAGCATTTT
CDR3: CASSPYVDGNQPQHF
J: TRBJ1-5
V: TRBV4-1
size: -
D: -

DNA: TGTGCCAGCATGGACGGTGAGCAGTTCTTC
CDR3: CASMDGEQFF
J: TRBJ2-1
V: TRBV6-1
size: -
D: -

DNA: TGTGCCAGCAGACGACTCCTTTACACAGATACGCAGTATTTT
CDR3: CASRRLLYTDTQYF
J: TRBJ2-3
V: TRBV27
size: -
D: -

DNA: TGTGCCAGCATCCTTAATAGCGGGAGGTCATCTGGGGCCAACGTCCTGACTTTC
CDR3: CASILNSGRSSGANVLTF
J: TRBJ2-6
V: TRBV28
size: -
D: TRBD2

DNA: TGTGCCAGCAGCAAGGGCGAGCGGGAGGGTGTAGATACGCAGTATTTT
CDR3: CASSKGEREGVDTQYF
J: TRBJ2-3
V: TRBV21-1
size: -
D: -

DNA: TGTGCCAGCAGTTTAGGACAGGTCCGGGAGACCCAGTACTTC
CDR3: CASSLGQVRETQYF
J: TRBJ2-5
V: TRBV28
size: -
D: TRBD1

DNA: TGTGCCTGGACCGACACAGATACGCAGTATTTT
CDR3: CAWTDTDTQYF
J: TRBJ2-3
V: TRBV30
size: -
D: -

DNA: TGTGCCAGCACAAACAGGGAAGGTTCCTACGAGCAGTACTTC
CDR3: CASTNREGSYEQYF
J: TRBJ2-7
V: TRBV7-6
size: few
D: -

DNA: TGTGCCAGCAGGTCCGTGGGGTCTGGGAATGAGCAGTTCTTC
CDR3: CASRSVGSGNEQFF
J: TRBJ2-1
V: TRBV6-6
size: -
D: -

DNA: TGTGCCAGCAGCTTGGCCCGACAGGCAGATACGCAGTATTTT
CDR3: CASSLARQADTQYF
J: TRBJ2-3
V: TRBV5-6
size: -
D: -

DNA: TGTGCCAGTAGTCCACAGGGTACTCTACAAGAGACCCAGTACTTC
CDR3: CASSPQGTLQETQYF
J: TRBJ2-5
V: TRBV19
size: once
D: -

DNA: TGTGCCAGCAGCTTGAACCGGGTCTACGAGCAGTACTTC
CDR3: CASSLNRVYEQYF
J: TRBJ2-7
V: TRBV5-6
size: -
D: -

DNA: TGTGCCAGCAGTTTAACCGGGACAGAGAACACTGAAGCTTTCTTT
CDR3: CASSLTGTENTEAFF
J: TRBJ1-1
V: TRBV28
size: -
D: TRBD1

DNA: TGTGCCAGTACCTCGACGGGGGGATACTCCTACGAGCAGTACTTC
CDR3: CASTSTGGYSYEQYF
J: TRBJ2-7
V: TRBV19
size: -
D: TRBD2

DNA: TGCGCCAGCAGCACCCCCGGGATCAAGGAGACCCAGTACTTC
CDR3: CASSTPGIKETQYF
J: TRBJ2-5
V: TRBV5-1
size: -
D: -

DNA: TGTGCCAGCAGTCCACAGGACAGGGAGCAGTTCTTC
CDR3: CASSPQDREQFF
J: TRBJ2-1
V: TRBV6-6
size: once
D: TRBD1

DNA: TGTGCCAGCAGCTGGACTAGCGACGCCCCGCCAAACACCGGGGAGCTGTTTTTT
CDR3: CASSWTSDAPPNTGELFF
J: TRBJ2-2
V: TRBV5-5
size: -
D: TRBD2

DNA: TGTGCCTGGAAGGCGAAATCTGGAAACACCATATATTTT
CDR3: CAWKAKSGNTIYF
J: TRBJ1-3
V: TRBV30
size: -
D: -

DNA: TGCGCCAGTACCGGGGCGGGACAAGGGGAAGATACGCAGTATTTT
CDR3: CASTGAGQGEDTQYF
J: TRBJ2-3
V: TRBV4-1
size: -
D: -

DNA: TGTGCCAGTAGCCCCCTCAGACTAGAAGGCACCGGGGAGCTGTTTTTT
CDR3: CASSPLRLEGTGELFF
J: TRBJ2-2
V: TRBV19
size: -
D: -

DNA: TGTGCCAGCAGTGAAGCCCTTCGGATAGCGGGCGCGAACACCGGGGAGCTGTTTTTT
CDR3: CASSEALRIAGANTGELFF
J: TRBJ2-2
V: TRBV6-1
size: -
D: TRBD2

DNA: TGTGCCAGCAGCTTGAGGACTAGCGGGGGAGTCACAGATACGCAGTATTTT
CDR3: CASSLRTSGGVTDTQYF
J: TRBJ2-3
V: TRBV5-6
size: -
D: TRBD2

DNA: TGTGCCAGCAGCCTGGTCCCGTCGGGTAATGAAAAACTGTTTTTT
CDR3: CASSLVPSGNEKLFF
J: TRBJ1-4
V: TRBV6-5
size: -
D: -

DNA: TGTGCCAGTAGCCAAGGGGTTGGCTACACCTTC
CDR3: CASSQGVGYTF
J: TRBJ1-2
V: TRBV19
size: -
D: -

DNA: TGTGCCAGTAGTATAGGGCTCCTTCCCTCCTACGAGCAGTACTTC
CDR3: CASSIGLLPSYEQYF
J: TRBJ2-7
V: TRBV19
size: -
D: -

DNA: TGTGCCAGCAGCCTCCGGGACAGGGAAATCAATGAGCAGTTCTTC
CDR3: CASSLRDREINEQFF
J: TRBJ2-1
V: TRBV25-1
size: few
D: TRBD1

DNA: TGCGCCAGCAGCTTGTGGGACAATGAGCAGTTCTTC
CDR3: CASSLWDNEQFF
J: TRBJ2-1
V: TRBV5-1
size: -
D: -

DNA: TGTGCCAGCAGCCCGACCCTAGCGGGAGTCTACAATGAGCAGTTCTTC
CDR3: CASSPTLAGVYNEQFF
J: TRBJ2-1
V: TRBV5-4
size: -
D: TRBD2

DNA: TGTGCCAGCAAAATTACAGGTTCGGCGGCGGAGACCCAGTACTTC
CDR3: CASKITGSAAETQYF
J: TRBJ2-5
V: TRBV2
size: -
D: -